This T cell receptor (beta chain) was identified in a study of control samples from healthy donors and cancer patients. Assay used: immunoSEQ multiplex PCR; TCRdb lists only in-frame clones, some missing. Seen here are 150,000 to 200,000 clones, over 85% observed once, and the top ten hold 1.4% to 1.5%. This CDR3 has 16 amino acids. CDR1 is SEHNR, CDR2 FQNEAQ, per germline (reference sequence). The junction had 6 bases not matched to a gene; V was cut back by 5 bases and J by 0 bases. Sequences were obtained from blood. The chain uses TRBV7-9 and TRBJ2-2, with 7 bases lining up with TRBD2. This TCR was sampled from a man between 18 and 35 years old in good health. The CDR3 protein is CASSVAGGANTGELFF. DNA of the CDR3: TGTGCCAGCAGCGTTGCTGGGGGGGCGAACACCGGGGAGCTGTTTTTT.